This T cell receptor (beta chain) was observed in a study of T cells after yellow fever vaccination. A remark on this clonotype: Its specificity is not known.

Trimming left V 2 bases short and J 9 bases short, with 17 bases between. From germline, CDR1 is LNHNV and CDR2 YYDKDF (reference sequence). The CDR3 runs to 15 residues. Synthesis of TCR cDNA relied on 5'RACE template switching, which attached a universal primer site and UMIs. TCRdb reprocessed the 5' RACE reads with MiXCR, giving one entry per CDR3 protein. There are roughly 260,000 distinct CDR3 sequences in the sample; 13% occur only once, and 0.45% to 0.65% lies in the top ten. Study-level findings and limits: Peaking on day 5 versus 15, the secondary response was faster but weaker.

The V call is TRBV15, the J call TRBJ2-1; D might be TRBD2 (5 bases). This specimen was CD4+ T cells sorted from PBMCs, taken 45 days after the yellow fever booster vaccination. The receptor was derived from a man in his thirties or forties who received the YFV17D yellow fever vaccine. The CDR3 sequence is CATSRPGLPLIEQFF. DNA for the CDR3: TGTGCCACCAGCAGACCCGGACTGCCCCTGATTGAGCAGTTCTTC.